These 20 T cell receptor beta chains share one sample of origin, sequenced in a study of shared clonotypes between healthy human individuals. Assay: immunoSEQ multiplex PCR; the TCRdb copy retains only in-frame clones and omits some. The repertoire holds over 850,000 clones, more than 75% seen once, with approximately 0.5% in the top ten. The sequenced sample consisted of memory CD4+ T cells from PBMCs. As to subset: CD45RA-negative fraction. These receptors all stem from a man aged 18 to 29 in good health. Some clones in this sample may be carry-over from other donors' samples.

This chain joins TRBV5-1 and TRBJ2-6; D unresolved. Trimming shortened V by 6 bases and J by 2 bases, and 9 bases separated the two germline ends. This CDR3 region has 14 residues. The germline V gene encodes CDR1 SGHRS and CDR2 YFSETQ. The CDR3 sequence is CASTPGAGANVLTF. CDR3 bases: TGCGCCAGCACTCCAGGTGCTGGGGCCAACGTCCTGACTTTC.

This CDR3 is CASSLSGAQSFTF. CDR3 DNA sequence: TGTGCCAGCAGTTTATCGGGGGCACAGTCTTTCACCTTC. The chain has TRBV28 and TRBJ1-2; possibly TRBD1 for D (6 bases). This CDR3 is 13 amino acids long. Germline V gene data show CDR1 as MDHEN and CDR2 as SYDVKM. Trimming stripped 1 base from V and 13 bases from J, with 16 bases between.

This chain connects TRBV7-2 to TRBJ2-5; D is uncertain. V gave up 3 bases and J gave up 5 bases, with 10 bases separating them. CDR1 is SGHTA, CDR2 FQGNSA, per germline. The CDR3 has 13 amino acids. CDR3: CASSFRLVETQYF. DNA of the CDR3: TGTGCCAGCAGCTTTCGGTTGGTGGAGACCCAGTACTTC.

The CDR3 here is CASSSIGYEQYF. CDR3 DNA sequence: TGTGCCAGCAGTTCGATTGGCTACGAGCAGTACTTC. The gene calls are TRBV2 and TRBJ2-7; D unresolved. Germline CDR1 is SNHLY and CDR2 is FYNNEI. V lost 5 bases to trimming and J lost 3 bases, with 8 bases between them. CDR3 size: 12 residues.

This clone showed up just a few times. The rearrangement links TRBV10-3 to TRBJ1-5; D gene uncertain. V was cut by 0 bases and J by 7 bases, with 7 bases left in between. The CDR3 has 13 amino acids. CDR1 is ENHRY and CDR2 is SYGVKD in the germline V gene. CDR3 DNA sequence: TGTGCCATCAGTGAGTCGATGGGGCAGCCCCAGCATTTT. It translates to CAISESMGQPQHF.

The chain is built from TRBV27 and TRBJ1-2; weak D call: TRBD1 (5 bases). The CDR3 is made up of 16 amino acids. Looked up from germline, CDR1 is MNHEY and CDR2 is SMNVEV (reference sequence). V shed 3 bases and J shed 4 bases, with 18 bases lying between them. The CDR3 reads CASSLGGPAGVYGYTF. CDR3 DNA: TGTGCCAGCAGTTTGGGCGGACCTGCGGGGGTCTATGGCTACACCTTC.

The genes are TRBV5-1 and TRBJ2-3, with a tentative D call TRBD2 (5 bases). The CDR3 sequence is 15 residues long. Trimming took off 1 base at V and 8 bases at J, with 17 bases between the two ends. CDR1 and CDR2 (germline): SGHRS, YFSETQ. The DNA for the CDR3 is TGCGCCAGCAGCTTGCAGTATCCCTCCGAGGGTACGCAGTATTTT. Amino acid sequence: CASSLQYPSEGTQYF. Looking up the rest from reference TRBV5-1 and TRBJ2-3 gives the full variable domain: KAGVTQTPRYLIKTRGQQVTLSCSPISGHRSVSWYQQTPGQGLQFLFEYFSETQRNKGNFPGRFSGRQFSNSRSEMNVSTLELGDSALYLCASSLQYPSEGTQYFGPGTRLTVL.

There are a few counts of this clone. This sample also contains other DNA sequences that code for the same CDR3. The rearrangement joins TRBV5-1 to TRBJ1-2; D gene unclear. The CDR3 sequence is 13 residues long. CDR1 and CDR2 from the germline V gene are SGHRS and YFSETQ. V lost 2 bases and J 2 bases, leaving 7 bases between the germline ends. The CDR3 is CASSLGRNYGYTF. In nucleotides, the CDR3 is TGCGCCAGCAGCTTAGGCAGAAACTATGGCTACACCTTC.

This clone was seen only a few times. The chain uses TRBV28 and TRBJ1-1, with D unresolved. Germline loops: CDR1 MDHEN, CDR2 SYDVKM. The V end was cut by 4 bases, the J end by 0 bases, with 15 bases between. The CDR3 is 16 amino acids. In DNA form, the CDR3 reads TGTGCCAGCAGTTCACCCCGGGCCAGCATGAACACTGAAGCTTTCTTT. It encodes CASSSPRASMNTEAFF.

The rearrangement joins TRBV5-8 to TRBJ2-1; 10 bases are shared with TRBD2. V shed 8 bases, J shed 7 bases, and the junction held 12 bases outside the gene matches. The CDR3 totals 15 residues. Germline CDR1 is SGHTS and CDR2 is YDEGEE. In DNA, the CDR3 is TGTGCCAGTAGCAGAGGTACTAGCGGGATGAATGAGCAGTTCTTC. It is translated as CASSRGTSGMNEQFF.

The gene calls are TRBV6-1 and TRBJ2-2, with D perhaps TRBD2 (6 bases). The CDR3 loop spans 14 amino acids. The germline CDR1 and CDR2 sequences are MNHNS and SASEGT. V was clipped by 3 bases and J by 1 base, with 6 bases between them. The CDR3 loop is CASSERGNTGELFF. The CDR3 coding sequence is TGTGCCAGCAGTGAGCGGGGGAACACCGGGGAGCTGTTTTTT.

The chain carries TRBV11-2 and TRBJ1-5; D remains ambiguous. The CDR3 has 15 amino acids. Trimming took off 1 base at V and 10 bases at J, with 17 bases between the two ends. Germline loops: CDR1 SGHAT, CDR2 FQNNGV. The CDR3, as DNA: TGTGCCAGCAGCTTAGGTGGGGTAAGCGATCGTCCCCAGCATTTT. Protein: CASSLGGVSDRPQHF.

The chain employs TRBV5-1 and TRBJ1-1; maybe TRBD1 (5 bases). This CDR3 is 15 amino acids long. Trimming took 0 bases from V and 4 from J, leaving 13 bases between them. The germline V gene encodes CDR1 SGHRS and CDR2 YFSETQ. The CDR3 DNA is TGCGCCAGCAGCTTGGCCGGGCGGGGCAGCACTGAAGCTTTCTTT. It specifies CASSLAGRGSTEAFF.

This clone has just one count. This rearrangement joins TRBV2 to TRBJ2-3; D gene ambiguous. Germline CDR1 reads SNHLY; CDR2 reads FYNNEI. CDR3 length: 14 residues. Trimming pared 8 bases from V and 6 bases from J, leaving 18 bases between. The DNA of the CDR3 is TGTGCCAGCTGTGTTGAGCCCAATATGGATACGCAGTATTTT. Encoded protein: CASCVEPNMDTQYF.

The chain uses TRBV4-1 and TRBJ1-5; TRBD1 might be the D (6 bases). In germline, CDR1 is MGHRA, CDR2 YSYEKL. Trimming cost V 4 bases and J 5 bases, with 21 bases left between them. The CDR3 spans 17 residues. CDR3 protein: CASSRTAVYSNDQPQHF. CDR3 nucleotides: TGCGCCAGCAGCCGGACAGCGGTATATAGCAATGATCAGCCCCAGCATTTT.

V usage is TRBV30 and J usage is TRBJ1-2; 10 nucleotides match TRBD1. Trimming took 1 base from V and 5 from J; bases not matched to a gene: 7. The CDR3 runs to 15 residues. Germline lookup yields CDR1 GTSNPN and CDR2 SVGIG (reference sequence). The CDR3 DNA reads TGTGCCTGGAGTGACCCGGGACAGGGGTTTTATGGCTACACCTTC. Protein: CAWSDPGQGFYGYTF.

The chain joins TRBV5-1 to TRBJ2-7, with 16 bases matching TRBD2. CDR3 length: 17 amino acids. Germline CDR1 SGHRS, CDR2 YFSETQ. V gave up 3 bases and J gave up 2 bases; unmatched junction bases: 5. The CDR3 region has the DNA TGCGCCAGCAGCTCGGGACTAGCGGGAGGGTACCCCTACGAGCAGTACTTC. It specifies CASSSGLAGGYPYEQYF.

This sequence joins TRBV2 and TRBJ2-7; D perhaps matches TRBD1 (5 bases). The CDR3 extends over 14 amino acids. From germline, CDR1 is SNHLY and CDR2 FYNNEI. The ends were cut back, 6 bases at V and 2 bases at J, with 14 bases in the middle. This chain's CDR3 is CASSFRGAPYEQYF. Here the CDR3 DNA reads TGTGCCAGCAGCTTCCGTGGGGCGCCCTACGAGCAGTACTTC.

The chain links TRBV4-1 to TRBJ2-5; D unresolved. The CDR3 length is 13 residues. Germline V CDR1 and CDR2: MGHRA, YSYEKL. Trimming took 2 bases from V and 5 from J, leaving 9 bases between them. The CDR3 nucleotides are TGCGCCAGCAGCCAACTTGTGGTGGAGACCCAGTACTTC. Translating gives CASSQLVVETQYF.

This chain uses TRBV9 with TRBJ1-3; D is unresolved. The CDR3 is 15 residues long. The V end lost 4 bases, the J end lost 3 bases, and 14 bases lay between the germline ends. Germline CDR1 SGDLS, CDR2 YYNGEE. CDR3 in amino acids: CASSPRGTVGNTIYF. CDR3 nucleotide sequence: TGTGCCAGCAGCCCCCGGGGAACTGTTGGAAACACCATATATTTT.